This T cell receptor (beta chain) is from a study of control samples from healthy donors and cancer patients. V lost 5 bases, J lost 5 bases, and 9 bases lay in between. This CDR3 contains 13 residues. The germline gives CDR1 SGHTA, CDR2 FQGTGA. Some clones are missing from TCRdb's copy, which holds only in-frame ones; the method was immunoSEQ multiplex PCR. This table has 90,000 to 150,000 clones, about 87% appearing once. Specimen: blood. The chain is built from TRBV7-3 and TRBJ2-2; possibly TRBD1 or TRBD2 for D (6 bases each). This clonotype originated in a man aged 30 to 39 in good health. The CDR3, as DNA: TGTGCCAGCAGCGGGGGGCAAACCGGGGAGCTGTTTTTT. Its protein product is CASSGGQTGELFF.